This T cell receptor beta chain stems from a study of blood T cell repertoires in COVID-19. The wider study: T cells, B-cell-depleted T cells, or PBMCs provided the cDNA or gDNA that served as material.

TCRdb's copy holds only in-frame clones and misses some; the assay was immunoSEQ multiplex PCR. The data contain roughly 97,000 clones, 85% to 90% of them singletons. There are 17 residues in the CDR3. The V end lost 6 bases, the J end lost 0 bases, and 21 bases lay between the germline ends. Germline CDR1 is SNHLY and CDR2 is FYNNEI. This chain links TRBV2 with TRBJ2-7, with a weak D call TRBD2 (6 bases). Sequenced material: peripheral blood. The sequence derives from a human donor in a cohort sampled during active COVID-19. The CDR3 DNA follows: TGTGCCAGCAGGTTTCCCCTAGCGCCTACGGACTCCTACGAGCAGTACTTC. This gives the protein CASRFPLAPTDSYEQYF.